This T cell receptor (beta chain) was recovered during a study of human T cells and chemical hapten exposure. Findings and limits, study-wide: The presence of alopecia in the donors means their immune response may differ from healthy people's.

The sample holds many counts of this clonotype. The antigen is unknown. Time point noted: pre-sensitization, week 0. Treatment reported: therapeutic diphenylcyclopropenone sensitization with weekly scalp DPC. Patch tests were applied only after blood draws. Each CDR3 protein is one row after TCRdb ran MiXCR on the RACE reads. The sample contains about 380,000 distinct CDR3 sequences, 5.1% of which appear only once. Deletions cut 4 bases from V and 1 base from J, with 13 bases between. The CDR3 consists of 14 residues. Germline CDR1 is SQVTM and CDR2 is ANQGSEA. The sequence was obtained from a woman in her forties or fifties with alopecia areata. Some clones in this sample may be carry-over from other donors' samples. The source was whole blood, collected in connection with sensitization to the hapten diphenylcyclopropenone (DPC). The chain carries TRBV29-1 and TRBJ1-1, with D possibly matching TRBD1 (5 bases). The CDR3 DNA reads TGCAGCGTTGGGCGGGACGGCCAGAACACTGAAGCTTTCTTT. Translation gives CSVGRDGQNTEAFF. Drawing the rest from reference TRBV29-1 and TRBJ1-1, the complete variable domain is SAVISQKPSRDICQRGTSLTIQCQVDSQVTMMFWYRQQPGQSLTLIATANQGSEATYESGFVIDKFPISRPNLTFSTLTVSNMSPEDSSIYLCSVGRDGQNTEAFFGQGTRLTVV.